This T cell receptor (beta chain) was identified in a study of T cell responses to AZD1222 COVID-19 vaccine. Study-level points and caveats: The study found vaccine-associated CD4 TCRs spanning spike, dominant at 160-218 and 743-854.

This clone has just one count. What it binds is not known. Assay used: immunoSEQ multiplex PCR; TCRdb lists only in-frame clones, some missing. The table lists roughly 190,000 clones, around nine tenths of them singletons, with 3.6% in the top ten. J was trimmed by 8 bases and V by 0 bases; bases with no gene match: 14. The length of the CDR3 is 18 residues. The germline gives CDR1 SGHRS, CDR2 YFSETQ. This sequence was found in an adult who received the MenACWY meningococcal vaccine as a control. The sample here was peripheral blood, taken 28 days after the second dose of the MenACWY control vaccine. The rearrangement links TRBV5-1 to TRBJ1-2; 12 bases agree with TRBD1. Here the CDR3 reads CASSLASQPGQGARGYTF. The CDR3 nucleotides are TGCGCCAGCAGCTTGGCCTCCCAACCGGGACAGGGGGCGCGGGGCTACACCTTC.